This T cell receptor beta chain comes out of a study of Ad26.COV2.S vaccination and SARS-CoV-2 variants. In the study overall: Administration of Ad26.COV2.S was intramuscular, either once or twice 56 days apart. Study-wide results and limits: Vaccine and placebo recipients had similar non-spike TCR breadth.

Described treatment: about 20 received Ad26.COV2.S at low or high dose, single or two shots; 5 received placebo; per-sample allocation not given. At day 63 after the first vaccine or placebo injection, samples were drawn. The donor was a Boston adult aged 18-55 years. TCRdb's copy holds only in-frame clones and misses some; the assay was immunoSEQ multiplex PCR. The sample has about 350,000 clones; about 85% are singletons. J was trimmed by 0 bases and V by 1 base; bases with no gene match: 6. CDR1 LNHDA and CDR2 SQIVND come from the germline V gene (reference sequence). This CDR3 spans 16 amino acids. Details on this clone: Its antigen is not identified.

This TCR was sampled from a person aged 18-60 years who received the Ad26.COV2.S COVID-19 vaccine or a placebo. V is TRBV19 and J is TRBJ2-7; 7 bases fit TRBD2. Material: peripheral blood, obtained in a trial of Ad26.COV2.S vaccine versus placebo. The CDR3 nucleotides read TGTGCCAGTAGTATAGGCGGCGGGAGCCCCTCCTACGAGCAGTACTTC. Its protein is CASSIGGGSPSYEQYF.